A single sample is the source of the 28 T cell receptor beta chains below, sequenced in a study of type 1 regulatory T cells. What these receptors recognize is not known. TCRdb passed the reads through MiXCR, listing each CDR3 protein once. The sample holds about 59,000 distinct CDR3 sequences; less than 70% are singletons and the top ten take 1.8%. The sequenced sample was cultured non-Tr1 T cells, either the whole culture or a sorted T cell fraction (not recorded which). All receptors derive from a human donor in good health.

The chain combines TRBV5-1 with TRBJ2-7; D unresolved. In germline, CDR1 is SGHRS, CDR2 YFSETQ. The CDR3 extends over 14 amino acids. V lost 4 bases and J 5 bases, leaving 16 bases between the germline ends. The CDR3 loop is CASSLRPGSDEQYF. DNA of the CDR3: TGCGCCAGCAGCCTTCGTCCGGGTTCTGACGAGCAGTACTTC.

This clonotype came up once. The V call is TRBV28, the J call TRBJ1-2; D perhaps matches TRBD1 (5 bases). Trimming removed 7 bases at V and 7 bases at J, with 16 bases between. Germline CDR1 is MDHEN and CDR2 is SYDVKM. The CDR3 spans 13 residues. CDR3 protein: CASTTGRECGYTF. The DNA of the CDR3 is TGTGCCAGCACTACGGGACGGGAGTGTGGCTACACCTTC.

This clonotype was observed a handful of times. The chain carries TRBV20-1 and TRBJ2-3, with 7 bases fitting TRBD1. The CDR3 length is 15 residues. Germline loops: CDR1 DFQATT, CDR2 SNEGSKA (reference sequence). The V and J ends lost 0 bases and 4 bases, in that order; junction bases with no gene match: 7. This CDR3 reads CSARDIRGRPDTQYF. CDR3 nucleotide sequence: TGCAGTGCTAGAGATATAAGGGGGCGCCCAGATACGCAGTATTTT.

In its sample, this clonotype was seen a few times. V gene TRBV6-6 combines with J gene TRBJ2-7; perhaps TRBD1 as D (5 bases). Trimming left V 6 bases short and J 10 bases short, with 13 bases between. CDR3 size: 11 residues. Per germline, CDR1 MNHNY and CDR2 SVGAGI (reference sequence). CDR3 coding DNA: TGTGCCAGCAGCCCCTCCAGGGTTCAGTACTTC. Translation gives CASSPSRVQYF.

This chain uses TRBV29-1 with TRBJ2-1; weak D call: TRBD1 (6 bases). Germline values: CDR1 SQVTM, CDR2 ANQGSEA. Trimming stripped 0 bases from V and 7 bases from J, with 16 bases between. The CDR3 extends over 15 amino acids. This CDR3 is CSVEEGNSRGNEQFF. In DNA, the CDR3 is TGCAGCGTTGAAGAAGGGAACAGTAGGGGGAATGAGCAGTTCTTC.

This sequence joins TRBV4-2 and TRBJ1-2; D gene ambiguous. Trimming pared 0 bases from V and 3 bases from J, leaving 11 bases between. This CDR3 comprises 15 residues. CDR1 LGHNA and CDR2 YNFKEQ come from the germline V gene. CDR3 sequence reads: CASSQDFLGDYGYTF. DNA for the CDR3: TGTGCCAGCAGCCAAGATTTTCTCGGAGACTATGGCTACACCTTC.

The V and J genes are TRBV12-3 or TRBV12-4 and TRBJ1-1; 8 bases are a match to TRBD1. This CDR3 has 13 residues. The ends lost 5 bases at V and 2 bases at J; junction bases unmatched: 1. CDR3 residues: CASSAGGNTEAFF. The CDR3 nucleotides are TGTGCCAGCAGTGCAGGGGGCAACACTGAAGCTTTCTTT.

The table lists this clonotype with a few counts. A read error may produce the germline difference seen at one junction end. V usage is TRBV28 and J usage is TRBJ2-3; D is unresolved. There are 14 residues in the CDR3. Germline V gene lookup returns CDR1 MDHEN and CDR2 SYDVKM. The CDR3 reads CETKENIKTDTQYF. CDR3 sequence (DNA): TGCGAGACGAAGGAGAACATCAAAACAGATACGCAGTATTTT.

The CDR3 is CASSPDWARAGNTIYF. The CDR3 DNA follows: TGTGCCAGCAGCCCTGACTGGGCCAGAGCCGGAAACACCATATATTTT. J is TRBJ1-3 and V is TRBV7-8; no reliable D call. This CDR3 comprises 16 residues. Germline CDR1 reads SGHVS; CDR2 reads FQNEAQ. The V gene lost 5 bases and the J gene lost 4 bases, with 18 bases spanning the gap.

The chain combines TRBV7-2 with TRBJ2-7; 12 bases map to TRBD2. V gave up 6 bases and J gave up 1 base; unmatched junction bases: 1. The CDR3 loop spans 14 amino acids. Germline values: CDR1 SGHTA, CDR2 FQGNSA. The CDR3 spells CASRGLAGSYEQYF. The DNA of the CDR3 is TGTGCCAGCAGAGGACTAGCGGGGTCCTACGAGCAGTACTTC.

CDR3 in DNA: TGTGCCAGCAGCCCGTCTAGCGGGAGCCCCTACGAGCAGTACTTC. This sequence encodes CASSPSSGSPYEQYF. The V and J genes are TRBV7-2 and TRBJ2-7, with 10 bases that match TRBD2. Germline V gene sequence: CDR1 SGHTA, CDR2 FQGNSA. The CDR3 is 15 residues long. V lost 5 bases, J lost 2 bases, and 6 bases stayed unmatched.

J is TRBJ2-1 and V is TRBV30; TRBD2 matches at 11 bases. V shed 0 bases and J 9 bases; nucleotides not matched to a gene: 1. CDR3 length equals 13 residues. The V gene's germline CDR1 is GTSNPN and CDR2 SVGIG (reference sequence). The CDR3 reads CAWSVLAGGEQFF. As DNA, the CDR3 is TGTGCCTGGAGTGTGCTAGCGGGAGGTGAGCAGTTCTTC.

CDR3 loop: CASSVGVPSGRDPDTQYF. CDR3 DNA: TGTGCCAGCAGCGTAGGAGTCCCCAGCGGGAGGGACCCAGATACGCAGTATTTT. The chain recombines TRBV9 with TRBJ2-3; TRBD2 aligns across 10 bases. The trim removed 0 bases at V and 4 bases at J, leaving 11 bases unmatched. Per germline, CDR1 SGDLS and CDR2 YYNGEE. The CDR3 length is 18 residues.

This sequence joins TRBV11-2 and TRBJ2-1, with 9 bases matching TRBD2. Germline assignment: CDR1 SGHAT and CDR2 FQNNGV. The trim removed 1 base at V and 8 bases at J, leaving 6 bases unmatched. CDR3 length: 15 amino acids. The CDR3 spells CASSLVSGSGDEQFF. CDR3 bases: TGTGCCAGCAGCTTAGTTAGCGGGAGTGGCGATGAGCAGTTCTTC.

This rearrangement joins TRBV6-2 or TRBV6-3 to TRBJ2-2; TRBD2 agrees at 7 bases. Trimming at V came to 0 bases and at J to 3 bases, leaving 10 bases not matched to a gene. CDR1 and CDR2 from the germline V gene are MNHEY and SVGEGT. The CDR3 contains 18 residues. The CDR3 DNA sequence: TGTGCCAGCAGTTACTCGATTTCGGCTAGCGGATACACCGGGGAGCTGTTTTTT. This sequence encodes CASSYSISASGYTGELFF.

This chain uses TRBV27 with TRBJ2-5; 10 bases align to TRBD2. Germline-derived CDR1 and CDR2 are MNHEY and SMNVEV (reference sequence). This CDR3 contains 15 residues. After removal of 5 bases from V and 6 bases from J, the junction contained 9 bases not matched to a gene. CDR3 nucleotide sequence: TGTGCCAGCAGTCCGGGAGCGGGAGGGCCCCAGACCCAGTACTTC. Protein product: CASSPGAGGPQTQYF.

The rearrangement links TRBV28 to TRBJ1-6; D may be TRBD1 (5 bases). Germline lookup yields CDR1 MDHEN and CDR2 SYDVKM. Trimming pared 6 bases from V and 5 bases from J, leaving 14 bases between. CDR3 length: 15 residues. CDR3: CASRSRTGDNSPLHF. For the CDR3, the DNA is TGTGCCAGCAGGTCACGGACGGGGGATAATTCACCCCTCCACTTT.

This clonotype was seen a handful of times. The chain links TRBV13 to TRBJ2-7, with TRBD2 matching over 11 bases. The CDR3 runs to 15 residues. V was clipped by 1 base and J by 5 bases; unmatched bases: 4. Germline CDR1 PRHDT, CDR2 FYEKMQ (reference sequence). The CDR3 region has the DNA TGTGCCAGCAGCTTAGTAGCGGGAGGGCCCAACGAGCAGTACTTC. Translation gives CASSLVAGGPNEQYF.

A single count supports this clonotype. Relative to the germline gene, one junction end is altered; a read error may explain this. The chain couples TRBV10-2 to TRBJ2-3, with TRBD2 matching over 8 bases. The CDR3 length is 18 residues. The germline CDR1 and CDR2 sequences are WSHSY and SAAADI. This chain's CDR3 is CASSEATPGGPTTNTQYF. The CDR3 nucleotides are TGCGCCAGCAGTGAGGCCACCCCGGGAGGGCCCACCACAAATACGCAGTATTTT.

The chain couples TRBV20-1 to TRBJ1-2; no reliable D call. CDR1 is DFQATT, CDR2 SNEGSKA, per germline (reference sequence). CDR3 length: 16 residues. V was shortened by 2 bases and J by 2 bases, with 18 bases between the two germline ends. The CDR3 nucleotides read TGCAGTGCTAGATTTTCTTCTTTTAGGACGAACTATGGCTACACCTTC. This encodes CSARFSSFRTNYGYTF.

The gene calls are TRBV18 and TRBJ2-5; D ambiguous. Per germline, CDR1 KGHSH and CDR2 LQKENI. V lost 4 bases and J lost 1, with 7 bases in between. The CDR3 consists of 13 residues. For the CDR3, the DNA is TGTGCCAGCTCACGAACAGTCCAAGAGACCCAGTACTTC. Translation: CASSRTVQETQYF.

The chain joins TRBV18 to TRBJ2-7; D tentatively reads TRBD1 or TRBD2 (5 bases each). CDR1 is KGHSH and CDR2 is LQKENI in the germline V gene. This CDR3 region has 15 residues. Trimming took off 4 bases at V and 5 bases at J, with 18 bases between the two ends. The CDR3 reads CASSLFGKADNEQYF. In DNA form, the CDR3 reads TGTGCCAGCTCACTTTTCGGGAAAGCGGACAACGAGCAGTACTTC. Full variable domain (remainder filled in from reference TRBV18 and TRBJ2-7): NAGVMQNPRHLVRRRGQEARLRCSPMKGHSHVYWYRQLPEEGLKFMVYLQKENIIDESGMPKERFSAEFPKEGPSILRIQQVVRGDSAAYFCASSLFGKADNEQYFGPGTRLTVT.

The genes are TRBV7-2 and TRBJ2-5, with a possible D match to TRBD1 (7 bases). Germline lookup yields CDR1 SGHTA and CDR2 FQGNSA. The germline V and J ends were trimmed by 4 bases and 1 base, with 13 bases remaining between them. This CDR3 has 15 residues. The CDR3: CASSSGQGGQETQYF. The DNA for the CDR3 is TGTGCCAGCAGCTCAGGGCAGGGGGGCCAAGAGACCCAGTACTTC.

A few counts support this clonotype. This chain links TRBV4-3 with TRBJ2-7, with D unresolved. V lost 0 bases, J lost 2 bases, and 11 bases lay in between. Germline CDR1 and CDR2: LGHNA and YSLEER. This CDR3 is built from 15 residues. The CDR3: CASSQDLAAPYEQYF. Written as DNA, the CDR3 is TGCGCCAGCAGCCAAGACTTAGCCGCCCCCTACGAGCAGTACTTC.

This rearrangement joins TRBV18 to TRBJ2-2; 7 nucleotides line up with TRBD1. Germline V gene lookup returns CDR1 KGHSH and CDR2 LQKENI. The CDR3 is 15 residues long. Germline trimming cut 4 bases from V and 0 bases from J; bases unmatched to any gene: 2. CDR3 nucleotide sequence: TGTGCCAGCTCACAGGGACAGACGAACACCGGGGAGCTGTTTTTT. Translation gives CASSQGQTNTGELFF.

The chain uses TRBV4-2 and TRBJ2-7, with D unclear. Trimming cost V 0 bases and J 9 bases, with 12 bases left between them. CDR1 and CDR2 from the germline V gene are LGHNA and YNFKEQ. The CDR3 totals 13 residues. CDR3 DNA: TGTGCCAGCAGCCAAGATCGGCAGACCACGCAGTACTTC. It specifies CASSQDRQTTQYF.

The chain couples TRBV7-2 to TRBJ1-1, with 10 bases aligning to TRBD1. CDR3 length: 13 amino acids. Germline CDR1 SGHTA, CDR2 FQGNSA. V trimming: 5 bases; J trimming: 7 bases; junction bases outside the gene matches: 4. CDR3 sequence (DNA): TGTGCCAGCAGCCGACAGGGGGCTGGTGAAGCTTTCTTT. It encodes CASSRQGAGEAFF.

The rearrangement uses TRBV11-2 and TRBJ2-5; D is unresolved. V was trimmed by 2 bases and J by 7 bases, leaving 11 bases between them. This CDR3 has 13 residues. Per the germline V gene, CDR1 is SGHAT and CDR2 is FQNNGV. Written as DNA, the CDR3 is TGTGCCAGCAGCTTAAGTCTAGGCGCGACCCAGTACTTC. Translating it yields CASSLSLGATQYF.